This T cell receptor beta chain was sequenced during a study of cytomegalovirus exposure and HLA in healthy donors. Points from the study as a whole: Sequencing depth across donors, presence/absence analyses assumed, was roughly uniform.

The CDR3 consists of 16 residues. J gave up 7 bases and V 3 bases, and 9 bases lay outside the gene matches. The germline CDR1 and CDR2 sequences are SGHTA and FQGNSA. This clone was counted a single time. Its antigen is as yet unknown. Amplification used 60 Vbeta primers and 13 Jbeta primers. The method was immunoSEQ multiplex PCR; TCRdb's version includes in-frame clones alone and lacks a portion of them. Here the sample spans roughly 100,000 clones, about 81% being singletons. These donors, healthy bone marrow donors, were studied. J is TRBJ2-3 and V is TRBV7-2; 11 bases are shared with TRBD2. Sequences were obtained from PBMCs. The receptor comes from a woman in her 40s in good health and CMV-seronegative. CDR3 residues: CASSFPGVAGGYTQYF. CDR3 bases: TGTGCCAGCAGCTTCCCTGGGGTAGCGGGAGGGTATACGCAGTATTTT.